Listed below are T cell receptor beta chains from one sample, sequenced in a study of technical replicates of blood from several donors. TCRdb's copy holds only in-frame clones and misses some; the assay was immunoSEQ multiplex PCR. The sample holds more than 65,000 clones, around 90% seen once. The sequenced sample was T cells isolated from PBMCs. These receptors all come from a human donor in good health. Both conserved end residues are part of each CDR3. Fields, in order: CDR3 DNA, CDR3 protein, D gene, J gene, V gene, clone size. The D gene is left open where the match is weak. Clone size is stated in some rows and not others, as once, few, many or a class when expanded.

TGTGCCAGCAGCGTAGGAGGAGCGGAAGGCAATGAGCAGTTCTTC CASSVGGAEGNEQFF NA TRBJ2-1 TRBV9 once
TGTGCCAGCAGCTTTGTCCACAGGTTCGAGCAGTACTTC CASSFVHRFEQYF NA TRBJ2-7 TRBV7-2 NA
TGTGCCAGCAGTGAACTAACTAGCGGGAGACGGGCAGATACGCAGTATTTT CASSELTSGRRADTQYF TRBD2 TRBJ2-3 TRBV11-2 NA
TGTGCCAGCAGCGTAAGCGGGACAGGGGCCTACTATGGCTACACCTTC CASSVSGTGAYYGYTF TRBD1 TRBJ1-2 TRBV9 NA
TGTGCCAGCTCACCACGGGACAGGGGGGGCAATGAGCAGTTCTTC CASSPRDRGGNEQFF TRBD1 TRBJ2-1 TRBV18 once
TGCGCCAGCAGCTTAGGTGGGACAGGGGCTACAGATACGCAGTATTTT CASSLGGTGATDTQYF TRBD1 TRBJ2-3 TRBV5-1 NA
TGTGCCAGCACCCTATTAAGTCAGTCGACAGGGGTGAGGGCAGATACGCAGTATTTT CASTLLSQSTGVRADTQYF TRBD1 TRBJ2-3 TRBV27 NA
TGCGCCAGCAGCCAAAACACTGAAGGGGTTCTATGGGGCTACACCTTC CASSQNTEGVLWGYTF NA TRBJ1-2 TRBV4-3 NA
TGTGCCACCAGCAGAGTGGGACAGGGGGGGGAAGAGACCCAGTACTTC CATSRVGQGGEETQYF TRBD1 TRBJ2-5 TRBV15 NA
TGCGCCAGCAGTGAACAGGGGGCTTACAATGAGCAGTTCTTC CASSEQGAYNEQFF TRBD1 TRBJ2-1 TRBV10-2 few
TGTGCCAGCAGCGTACGGGCTAGCGGGTTATATCAAGAGACCCAGTACTTC CASSVRASGLYQETQYF TRBD2 TRBJ2-5 TRBV9 NA
TGTGCCAGCAGCTTCTTATGGGGAGGGGCGAACACTGAAGCTTTCTTT CASSFLWGGANTEAFF NA TRBJ1-1 TRBV7-8 NA
TGCAGCGTTGGGACGGACTACTATGGCTACACCTTC CSVGTDYYGYTF NA TRBJ1-2 TRBV29-1 NA
TGCGCCAGCAGCCAAGTGGGCGGGGCCTACGAGCAGTACTTC CASSQVGGAYEQYF NA TRBJ2-7 TRBV4-3 NA
TGTGCCAGCAGTTCTACGACAGAGAATGAAAAACTGTTTTTT CASSSTTENEKLFF NA TRBJ1-4 TRBV6-5 NA
TGTGCCAGCAGCATAACTAGCGGGAGCTTCAATGAGCAGTTCTTC CASSITSGSFNEQFF TRBD2 TRBJ2-1 TRBV11-1 once
TGCGCCAGCAGCCCTTTAACGGGGGGCGGGGAGCTGTTTTTT CASSPLTGGGELFF TRBD2 TRBJ2-2 TRBV4-3 NA
TGTGCCAGCAGGCCTCTACAGGGAACCTACGAGCAGTACTTC CASRPLQGTYEQYF NA TRBJ2-7 TRBV28 NA
TGTGCCAGCAGCTTAGACAGGGCGGATCAGCCCCAGCATTTT CASSLDRADQPQHF NA TRBJ1-5 TRBV7-9 NA
TGTGCCAGCAGCAAGAGGGGACTAGCGGGAAACCTGAACACCGGGGAGCTGTTTTTT CASSKRGLAGNLNTGELFF TRBD2 TRBJ2-2 TRBV7-2 NA
TGTGCCAGCAGCTCCTCGGGACAGTATAATTCACCCCTCCACTTT CASSSSGQYNSPLHF TRBD1 TRBJ1-6 TRBV5-6 NA
TGTGCTAGTGGTTTGGAATTTGGGACAGGGAACTATGGCTACACCTTC CASGLEFGTGNYGYTF TRBD1 TRBJ1-2 TRBV12-5 NA
TGTGCCAGCAGCGACAGGTCCTACGAGCAGTACTTC CASSDRSYEQYF NA TRBJ2-7 TRBV9 NA
TGTGCCTGGAGTGGACTAGTCGAGCAGTACTTC CAWSGLVEQYF NA TRBJ2-7 TRBV30 NA
TGTGCCAGCGGACCAAGCGGGACGAACACCGGGGAGCTGTTTTTT CASGPSGTNTGELFF TRBD2 TRBJ2-2 TRBV18 NA
TGTGCCAGCAGTACATCTAGCACAGATACGCAGTATTTT CASSTSSTDTQYF NA TRBJ2-3 TRBV28 NA
TGTGCCAGCAGTTTAATTAGCGGAAAGAACACCGGGGAGCTGTTTTTT CASSLISGKNTGELFF NA TRBJ2-2 TRBV27 NA
TGCAGCGTTAGGGACATTAAGTGGGAGACCCAGTACTTC CSVRDIKWETQYF NA TRBJ2-5 TRBV29-1 once
TGTGCCAGCAGCTTGGCGGGACAGGGCTACGAGCAGTACTTC CASSLAGQGYEQYF TRBD1 TRBJ2-7 TRBV5-4 many
TGTGCCTGGAGTGTGATAGCGACCGTGTACCAAGAGACCCAGTACTTC CAWSVIATVYQETQYF NA TRBJ2-5 TRBV30 NA
TGTGCCAGCTCACGGCCTAGCGGCCCCACAGATACGCAGTATTTT CASSRPSGPTDTQYF TRBD2 TRBJ2-3 TRBV18 NA
TGTGCCAGCAGCCTCCCGCGGGATAGCTCCTACAATGAGCAGTTCTTC CASSLPRDSSYNEQFF NA TRBJ2-1 TRBV9 NA
TGTGCCAGCAGCCCCTGGACTAAGAACACCGGGGAGCTGTTTTTT CASSPWTKNTGELFF NA TRBJ2-2 TRBV9 NA
TGTGCCAGCTCGACCAGGGGAGGGGAGCTGTTTTTT CASSTRGGELFF NA TRBJ2-2 TRBV6-6 NA
TGTGCCAGCACTTCTGGGGCTAGCGGGTTCTACGAGCAGTACTTC CASTSGASGFYEQYF TRBD2 TRBJ2-7 TRBV28 NA
TGTGCCAGTAGTCGACTAGCGGGAGGACGTGAGACCCAGTACTTC CASSRLAGGRETQYF TRBD2 TRBJ2-5 TRBV19 NA
TGTGCCAGCAGCTTAATCGCGAACGAGCAGTACTTC CASSLIANEQYF NA TRBJ2-7 TRBV7-8 NA
TGTGCCAGCAGCCAATACACGAACACCGGGGAGCTGTTTTTT CASSQYTNTGELFF NA TRBJ2-2 TRBV6-5 NA
TGTGCCAGTAGTATGCGGGCCGGGGAGCTGTTTTTT CASSMRAGELFF NA TRBJ2-2 TRBV19 NA
TGTGCCAGCAGCGTCCTCCGTCCTAATGAAAAACTGTTTTTT CASSVLRPNEKLFF NA TRBJ1-4 TRBV6-1 NA
TGTGCCAGCAGCGCGACAGGGTTTTCGCGGAGAGGAAACACCGGGGAGCTGTTTTTT CASSATGFSRRGNTGELFF TRBD1 TRBJ2-2 TRBV9 NA
TGTGCCAGCAGCCAAGATAGGGGAGGGGGAGTGGCGACTGAAGCTTTCTTT CASSQDRGGGVATEAFF NA TRBJ1-1 TRBV14 few
TGTGCCAGCAGCAATATCGGGACAGGGATTTACGAGCAGTACTTC CASSNIGTGIYEQYF NA TRBJ2-7 TRBV21-1 NA